These 18 T cell receptor beta chains originate from one sample sequenced in a study of cytomegalovirus exposure and HLA in healthy donors. The PCR contained 60 Vbeta and 13 Jbeta primers. Generated by immunoSEQ multiplex PCR, the TCRdb table keeps only in-frame clones and is missing some. The sample has 35,000 to 45,000 clones, over 60% seen once. Sequences were obtained from PBMCs. These TCRs come from a man in his thirties or forties in good health and CMV-seronegative.

CDR3 bases: TGCAGCGTGCCGGGACAGGTGGAAGGGATTAATGGCTACACCTTC. Translation: CSVPGQVEGINGYTF. This chain connects TRBV29-1 to TRBJ1-2; 8 nucleotides line up with TRBD1. Germline V CDR1 and CDR2: SQVTM, ANQGSEA. CDR3 length: 15 amino acids. The junction had 15 bases not matched to a gene; V was cut back by 6 bases and J by 6 bases.

The chain is built from TRBV29-1 and TRBJ2-5; possible D gene TRBD1, 6 bases. Trimming removed 6 bases from V and 4 bases from J, with 15 bases in between. In germline, CDR1 is SQVTM, CDR2 ANQGSEA. The CDR3 length is 13 residues. CDR3 in amino acids: CSVYRYRAETQYF. The CDR3 DNA sequence: TGCAGCGTATATCGGTACAGGGCAGAGACCCAGTACTTC.

By frequency in the sample, this clone is medium-sized. The chain carries TRBV4-3 and TRBJ2-7; TRBD1 matches 7 bases. Germline V gene lookup returns CDR1 LGHNA and CDR2 YSLEER. J lost 1 base, V lost 0 bases, and 0 bases had no gene match. The CDR3 length is 14 residues. This CDR3 is CASSQEQGSYEQYF. The CDR3 DNA follows: TGCGCCAGCAGCCAAGAACAGGGGTCCTACGAGCAGTACTTC.

This chain uses TRBV5-4 with TRBJ1-2; 9 nucleotides match TRBD1. Germline V gene sequence: CDR1 SGHNT, CDR2 YYREEE (reference sequence). This CDR3 is 14 amino acids long. J lost 5 bases, V lost 1 base, and 3 bases had no gene match. The DNA for the CDR3 is TGTGCCAGCAGCTTGAGGACAGGGGAGTATGGCTACACCTTC. Encoded protein: CASSLRTGEYGYTF.

The genes are TRBV7-2 and TRBJ2-2; no clear D. CDR3 length: 16 residues. The ends were cut back, 5 bases at V and 1 base at J, with 14 bases in the middle. Germline assignment: CDR1 SGHTA and CDR2 FQGNSA. CDR3 in amino acids: CASSDMQHKNTGELFF. The CDR3 nucleotides are TGTGCCAGCAGCGACATGCAGCACAAGAACACCGGGGAGCTGTTTTTT.

This clone was observed a few times. The rearrangement uses TRBV6-1 and TRBJ2-2; TRBD1 matches 8 bases. CDR1 is MNHNS, CDR2 SASEGT, per germline. With V trimmed by 5 bases and J by 2 bases, 4 bases remained unmatched. The CDR3 totals 15 residues. The CDR3 is CASSLGQVNTGELFF. The CDR3 bases are TGTGCCAGCAGTCTGGGACAGGTAAACACCGGGGAGCTGTTTTTT.

This clone occurred once. The chain joins TRBV5-1 to TRBJ2-7; 7 bases are a match to TRBD1. Germline-derived CDR1 and CDR2 are SGHRS and YFSETQ. V lost 2 bases and J lost 1; bases outside the gene matches: 3. There are 14 residues in the CDR3. The CDR3 region has the DNA TGCGCCAGCAGCTTTATACAGGGGTCCTACGAGCAGTACTTC. Translated, it gives CASSFIQGSYEQYF.

This clone has a single count. This chain links TRBV4-1 with TRBJ2-2, with D perhaps TRBD2 (6 bases). V dropped 5 bases and J dropped 1 base, with 20 bases sitting between them. The CDR3 length is 18 residues. Germline CDR1 and CDR2: MGHRA and YSYEKL. The CDR3 reads CASSSFRGGKVNTGELFF. The CDR3 DNA sequence: TGCGCCAGCAGCTCCTTCCGGGGCGGGAAGGTGAACACCGGGGAGCTGTTTTTT.

The V gene is TRBV27, the J gene TRBJ1-5; the D gene is possibly TRBD1 (5 bases). V was clipped by 6 bases and J by 0 bases, with 9 bases between them. Germline values: CDR1 MNHEY, CDR2 SMNVEV (reference sequence). This CDR3 spans 14 amino acids. The CDR3 sequence: CASSPGYSNQPQHF. The DNA for the CDR3 is TGTGCCAGCAGCCCAGGGTATAGCAATCAGCCCCAGCATTTT.

This clone was recorded once. V is TRBV29-1 and J is TRBJ2-2; D may be TRBD1 (5 bases). Germline CDR1 reads SQVTM; CDR2 reads ANQGSEA. The CDR3 runs 14 residues. V lost 0 bases, J lost 3 bases, and 8 bases lay in between. CDR3 sequence: CSVEEGRHTGELFF. The CDR3 nucleotides are TGCAGCGTTGAAGAGGGGCGCCACACCGGGGAGCTGTTTTTT.

This clone was seen only a few times. V and J are TRBV6-1 and TRBJ1-6, with 7 positions matching TRBD1. The trim removed 6 bases at V and 9 bases at J, leaving 11 bases unmatched. Germline CDR1 reads MNHNS; CDR2 reads SASEGT. This CDR3 spans 15 amino acids. The CDR3 coding sequence is TGTGCCAGCAGCGTCACCGGGACAGCGAGTTCACCCCTCCACTTT. It encodes CASSVTGTASSPLHF.

The table lists this clone with a few counts. The rearrangement joins TRBV12-2 to TRBJ1-5; no check of the table's D call, TRBD1, against the DNA was made. TRBV12-2 is labeled a pseudogene. The CDR3 extends over 14 amino acids. This CDR3 is CASRSHSSNQPQHF. CDR3 in DNA: TGTGCAAGTCGCTCCCACAGTAGCAATCAGCCCCAGCATTTT.

This clone has only a few counts. V usage is TRBV5-5 and J usage is TRBJ1-2; D gene uncertain. The length of the CDR3 is 16 residues. V lost 3 bases, J lost 3 bases, and 18 bases lay in between. Germline assignment: CDR1 SGHKS and CDR2 YYEKEE (reference sequence). The chain's CDR3 is CASSSPGSIPDYGYTF. The CDR3 nucleotides read TGTGCCAGCAGCTCACCGGGATCTATTCCTGACTATGGCTACACCTTC.

The genes are TRBV10-3 and TRBJ1-1, with D tentatively TRBD1 (5 bases). The CDR3 contains 13 residues. Germline-derived CDR1 and CDR2 are ENHRY and SYGVKD. Trimming cost V 9 bases and J 1 base, with 12 bases left between them. This chain's CDR3 is CAIRTTQNTEAFF. The CDR3 DNA follows: TGTGCCATTAGGACAACCCAGAACACTGAAGCTTTCTTT.

The CDR3 region is CATSRAASSYNEQFF. CDR3 in DNA: TGTGCCACCAGCAGAGCAGCTAGCTCCTACAATGAGCAGTTCTTC. The rearrangement uses TRBV15 and TRBJ2-1, with D unclear. The CDR3 totals 15 residues. Between the trimmed V and J ends, which lost 1 base and 0 bases, there was a span of 7 bases. Germline V gene sequence: CDR1 LNHNV, CDR2 YYDKDF (reference sequence). The full variable domain, in which reference TRBV15 and TRBJ2-1 provide the parts outside the CDR3, is DAMVIQNPRYQVTQFGKPVTLSCSQTLNHNVMYWYQQKSSQAPKLLFHYYDKDFNNEADTPDNFQSRRPNTSFCFLDIRSPGLGDTAMYLCATSRAASSYNEQFFGPGTRLTVL.

The gene calls are TRBV7-8 and TRBJ2-6; D gene uncertain. Trimming removed 2 bases at V and 0 bases at J, with 8 bases between. This CDR3 has 16 residues. The germline gives CDR1 SGHVS, CDR2 FQNEAQ. CDR3 sequence: CASSLYRFSGANVLTF. The CDR3 DNA is TGTGCCAGCAGCTTATATCGGTTCTCTGGGGCCAACGTCCTGACTTTC.

The V call is TRBV29-1, the J call TRBJ1-2; D may be TRBD1 (5 bases). The CDR3 runs to 13 residues. The ends were cut back, 6 bases at V and 3 bases at J, with 14 bases in the middle. Germline-derived CDR1 and CDR2 are SQVTM and ANQGSEA. The CDR3 nucleotides read TGCAGCGTGGGCGATCAGGGTGACTATGGCTACACCTTC. Translated: CSVGDQGDYGYTF.

The chain joins TRBV27 to TRBJ1-6; no definite D call. This CDR3 contains 12 residues. The V gene lost 3 bases and the J gene lost 9 bases, with 6 bases spanning the gap. Germline CDR1 and CDR2: MNHEY and SMNVEV (reference sequence). The CDR3 DNA is TGTGCCAGCAGTTTTTCAGGTTCACCCCTCCACTTT. Translated: CASSFSGSPLHF.